Each of the 3 T cell receptor beta chains below was sequenced from the same sample in a study of identical twins. TCRdb passed the 5' RACE reads through MiXCR, listing each CDR3 protein once. Here the sample spans 1.5 million to 2 million distinct CDR3 sequences, 32% being singletons. What was sequenced was cord blood. Every receptor here comes from a newborn girl in good health.

The sample holds a few counts of this clonotype. The gene calls are TRBV28 and TRBJ1-5; D may be TRBD1 (5 bases). CDR1 is MDHEN, CDR2 SYDVKM, per germline. Trimming shortened V by 1 base and J by 4 bases, and 8 bases separated the two germline ends. The CDR3 runs to 14 residues. The CDR3 DNA follows: TGTGCCAGCAGTTTATTACCAGGGAATCAGCCCCAGCATTTT. Protein sequence: CASSLLPGNQPQHF.

About this clonotype itself: This clone may be a read error of a much larger clone one base away. The rearrangement uses TRBV20-1 and TRBJ2-1; perhaps TRBD2 as D (5 bases). The DNA end lines up better with TRBJ2-7; the J call may be wrong. The CDR3 length is 14 residues. Looked up from germline, CDR1 is DFQATT and CDR2 is SNEGSKA (reference sequence). CDR3 in DNA: TGCAGTGCTAGAGCGGGGAGCTCCTACAATGAGCAGTACTTC. Its protein is CSARAGSSYNEQYF.

This clonotype appeared a few times. This rearrangement joins TRBV25-1 to TRBJ2-5, with 8 positions matching TRBD2. TRBJ2-7 matches the DNA end more closely, so the J call is doubtful. Per germline, CDR1 MGHDK and CDR2 SYGVNS. This CDR3 comprises 14 residues. This chain's CDR3 is CASSDTGRGNEQYF. As DNA, the CDR3 is TGTGCCAGCTCGGATACCGGGAGGGGAAACGAGCAGTACTTC.